The next 32 T cell receptor beta chains were all read from a single sample in a study of T-cell reconstitution after alpha-beta-depleted transplantation in children. Preparation of the TCRbeta library used unique molecular identifiers. One entry per CDR3 protein results from TCRdb running MiXCR on the PCR reads. This table holds fewer than 550,000 distinct CDR3 sequences, 10% to 12% found once. The sample here was PBMCs, mostly from graft donor cells, taken 180 days after TCRalphabeta/CD19-depleted stem cell transplant. All receptors come from a female patient between 2 and 15 years old who had a stem cell transplant for aplastic anemia, so the T cells may come from the graft donor.

In regard to this clonotype: Germline is not matched at one junction end, which may reflect a read error. The chain joins TRBV5-4 to TRBJ2-5, with a weak D call TRBD2 (5 bases). Germline CDR1 is SGHNT and CDR2 is YYREEE (reference sequence). CDR3 length: 13 residues. The CDR3 coding sequence is TGTGCCATCAGCCCCGGGGATCGGGAGACCCAGTACTTC. Protein product: CAISPGDRETQYF.

V and J are TRBV5-6 and TRBJ2-3; 16 nucleotides match TRBD2. Per germline, CDR1 SGHDT and CDR2 YYEEEE. The CDR3 has 18 residues. With V trimmed by 4 bases and J by 0 bases, 5 bases remained unmatched. For the CDR3, the DNA is TGTGCCAGCAGCCCCGGGACTAGCGGGAGGGCTAGCACAGATACGCAGTATTTT. Encoded protein: CASSPGTSGRASTDTQYF.

This clonotype was observed a handful of times. The chain recombines TRBV7-9 with TRBJ1-3; D is uncertain. Germline CDR1 SEHNR, CDR2 FQNEAQ (reference sequence). V gave up 6 bases and J gave up 0 bases, with 12 bases separating them. The CDR3 consists of 15 residues. The CDR3 DNA reads TGTGCCAGCAGTCCTCACAGTAGCTCTGGAAACACCATATATTTT. Translated, it gives CASSPHSSSGNTIYF.

J is TRBJ1-2 and V is TRBV6-1, with D perhaps TRBD1 (6 bases). The CDR3 loop spans 13 amino acids. Trimming took 7 bases from V and 4 from J, leaving 13 bases between them. The germline V gene has CDR1 MNHNS and CDR2 SASEGT. DNA of the CDR3: TGTGCCAGCACTGCGTCCAGGGGCTATGGCTACACCTTC. This sequence encodes CASTASRGYGYTF.

This clonotype was detected many times. V and J are TRBV29-1 and TRBJ2-1; no clear D. Trimming took off 3 bases at V and 4 bases at J, with 7 bases between the two ends. The germline V gene has CDR1 SQVTM and CDR2 ANQGSEA. The CDR3 totals 12 residues. Here the CDR3 DNA reads TGCAGCGTTGACGTACAGTACAATGAGCAGTTCTTC. This encodes CSVDVQYNEQFF.

This clonotype was picked up a small number of times. The rearrangement links TRBV7-3 to TRBJ2-3; a possible D gene is TRBD2 (5 bases). Trimming pared 2 bases from V and 6 bases from J, leaving 24 bases between. The CDR3 covers 18 residues. CDR1 is SGHTA, CDR2 FQGTGA, per germline. Written as DNA, the CDR3 is TGTGCCAGCAGCTTACTCGGATCCGCACTCCGGGAAGGTGATACGCAGTATTTT. Protein: CASSLLGSALREGDTQYF.

This clonotype showed up just a few times. The V call is TRBV20-1, the J call TRBJ1-1; D remains ambiguous. V was clipped by 6 bases and J by 4 bases, with 18 bases between them. CDR1 is DFQATT and CDR2 is SNEGSKA in the germline V gene (reference sequence). This CDR3 is built from 14 residues. The CDR3 sequence: CSAGDRRSSTEAFF. The CDR3 nucleotides are TGCAGTGCCGGGGATCGACGGAGTAGCACTGAAGCTTTCTTT.

This clonotype came up a few times. The rearrangement uses TRBV7-9 and TRBJ1-4; D ambiguous. Germline CDR1 and CDR2: SEHNR and FQNEAQ (reference sequence). The CDR3 covers 11 residues. Trimming cost V 5 bases and J 6 bases, with 4 bases left between them. The CDR3 DNA reads TGTGCCAGCAGCCGGCATGAAAAACTGTTTTTT. This encodes CASSRHEKLFF.

This clonotype was found a few times. CDR3 sequence: CASRPPGGGDTQYF. CDR3 DNA: TGTGCCAGCAGACCCCCCGGAGGGGGGGATACGCAGTATTTT. This chain connects TRBV12-3 or TRBV12-4 to TRBJ2-3; D is possibly TRBD1 or TRBD2 (6 bases each). The ends were cut back, 6 bases at V and 6 bases at J, with 16 bases in the middle. This CDR3 has 14 amino acids.

This sequence joins TRBV4-3 and TRBJ2-7, with TRBD2 identical over 9 bases. CDR3 size: 17 residues. V trimming: 3 bases; J trimming: 4 bases; junction bases outside the gene matches: 13. Germline V gene data show CDR1 as LGHNA and CDR2 as YSLEER. CDR3 residues: CASSHHYPGLAYYEQYF. The CDR3 DNA sequence: TGCGCCAGCAGCCACCACTACCCGGGACTAGCATATTACGAGCAGTACTTC.

This clonotype appeared a few times. The chain is built from TRBV10-3 and TRBJ1-2, with 7 bases identical to TRBD1. The CDR3 is 13 amino acids. V trimming: 4 bases; J trimming: 2 bases; junction bases outside the gene matches: 1. The V gene's germline CDR1 is ENHRY and CDR2 SYGVKD. The CDR3, as DNA: TGTGCCATCAGTGGGGACAGAAACTATGGCTACACCTTC. It translates to CAISGDRNYGYTF.

This sequence joins TRBV28 and TRBJ1-1, with a weak D call TRBD1 (6 bases). Germline CDR1 and CDR2: MDHEN and SYDVKM. CDR3 size: 17 residues. Trimming removed 4 bases at V and 5 bases at J, with 23 bases between. The CDR3 DNA reads as TGTGCCAGCAGTTCATTCAGGACAGCGCTCTCAGAGACTGAAGCTTTCTTT. Encoded protein: CASSSFRTALSETEAFF.

This clonotype came up many times. This chain uses TRBV7-2 with TRBJ2-1; 7 nucleotides line up with TRBD2. The CDR3 is 14 residues long. After removal of 5 bases from V and 5 bases from J, the junction contained 6 bases not matched to a gene. The germline gives CDR1 SGHTA, CDR2 FQGNSA. The CDR3 nucleotides read TGTGCCAGCAGCCCGGTAAGCGGGAACAATGAGCAGTTCTTC. Translation gives CASSPVSGNNEQFF.

In its sample, this clonotype was seen many times. The chain employs TRBV29-1 and TRBJ2-3, with TRBD2 identical over 7 bases. The germline V gene has CDR1 SQVTM and CDR2 ANQGSEA. The CDR3 length is 17 residues. The J segment lost 2 bases and the V segment lost 5 bases, leaving 16 bases of the junction unmatched. The CDR3 DNA reads as TGCAGCGTTTATGCGGGAGCGCACCTCTACACCACAGATACGCAGTATTTT. Encoded protein: CSVYAGAHLYTTDTQYF.

A few counts support this clonotype. This rearrangement joins TRBV12-3 or TRBV12-4 to TRBJ1-1; TRBD1 is a possible D gene (5 bases). V was shortened by 7 bases and J by 0 bases, with 15 bases between the two germline ends. The CDR3 sequence is 15 residues long. The CDR3 loop is CASMAGREMNTEAFF. The CDR3 coding sequence is TGTGCCAGCATGGCAGGGCGGGAAATGAACACTGAAGCTTTCTTT.

The chain uses TRBV10-2 and TRBJ1-1; D remains ambiguous. V gave up 6 bases and J gave up 1 base, with 27 bases separating them. Germline CDR1 WSHSY, CDR2 SAAADI. The CDR3 covers 19 residues. CDR3 sequence (DNA): TGCGCCAGCAGGTTGCTGTACCTTGCTGGCGACTCTGAGAACACTGAAGCTTTCTTT. Translated, it gives CASRLLYLAGDSENTEAFF.

There are a few counts of this clonotype. V is TRBV9 and J is TRBJ2-3; 9 bases are a match to TRBD2. In germline, CDR1 is SGDLS, CDR2 YYNGEE. V trimming: 3 bases; J trimming: 0 bases; junction bases outside the gene matches: 17. The CDR3 is 20 residues long. For the CDR3, the DNA is TGTGCCAGCAGCGCCCAGGGACTAGCAGTAGAAGTTCCCAGCACAGATACGCAGTATTTT. Translating gives CASSAQGLAVEVPSTDTQYF. Variable domain in full (rest from reference TRBV9 and TRBJ2-3): DSGVTQTPKHLITATGQRVTLRCSPRSGDLSVYWYQQSLDQGLQFLIQYYNGEERAKGNILERFSAQQFPDLHSELNLSSLELGDSALYFCASSAQGLAVEVPSTDTQYFGPGTRLTVL.

In its sample, this clonotype was seen a few times. The chain combines TRBV18 with TRBJ2-3; D unclear. Germline V gene lookup returns CDR1 KGHSH and CDR2 LQKENI. The CDR3 covers 15 residues. V gave up 0 bases and J gave up 0 bases, with 7 bases separating them. The CDR3 coding sequence is TGTGCCAGCTCACCACCCCCGGTTAGCACAGATACGCAGTATTTT. Its translation: CASSPPPVSTDTQYF.

This clonotype was counted between two and nine times. This chain connects TRBV30 to TRBJ2-4; tentatively, D is TRBD1 or TRBD2 (5 bases each). With 3 bases removed from V and 1 base from J, the gap between germline ends came to 16 bases. CDR1 and CDR2 from the germline V gene are GTSNPN and SVGIG (reference sequence). The CDR3 extends over 16 amino acids. As DNA, the CDR3 is TGTGCCTGGAGAGGTCAGGGTGGCGGGGCCAAAAACATTCAGTACTTC. As protein: CAWRGQGGGAKNIQYF.

The chain combines TRBV4-3 with TRBJ2-1; 14 bases agree with TRBD2. V gave up 4 bases and J gave up 12 bases; unmatched junction bases: 5. This CDR3 spans 14 amino acids. CDR1 is LGHNA and CDR2 is YSLEER in the germline V gene. The DNA of the CDR3 is TGCGCCAGCAGCCCCGGACTAGCGGGAGGTGGGCAGTTCTTC. Its translation is CASSPGLAGGGQFF.

This clonotype was picked up a small number of times. The chain joins TRBV3-1 to TRBJ1-4, with 7 bases fitting TRBD1. J gave up 3 bases and V 2 bases, and 6 bases lay outside the gene matches. In germline, CDR1 is LGHDT, CDR2 YNNKEL (reference sequence). CDR3 length equals 16 residues. CDR3 loop: CASSQFKGTANEKLFF. The CDR3 nucleotides read TGTGCCAGCAGCCAATTTAAAGGGACAGCTAATGAAAAACTGTTTTTT. The full variable domain, with the rest looked up from reference TRBV3-1 and TRBJ1-4, is DTAVSQTPKYLVTQMGNDKSIKCEQNLGHDTMYWYKQDSKKFLKIMFSYNNKELIINETVPNRFSPKSPDKAHLNLHINSLELGDSAVYFCASSQFKGTANEKLFFGSGTQLSVL.

This clonotype was observed a few times. The rearrangement joins TRBV15 to TRBJ2-1; TRBD1 aligns across 8 bases. CDR1 is LNHNV and CDR2 is YYDKDF in the germline V gene (reference sequence). The V and J ends lost 7 bases and 3 bases, in that order; junction bases with no gene match: 8. CDR3 length: 15 amino acids. In DNA, the CDR3 is TGTGCCACCAACCCCGGACAGGGCCTCTACAATGAGCAGTTCTTC. Amino acids: CATNPGQGLYNEQFF.

This clonotype was picked up a small number of times. J is TRBJ1-2 and V is TRBV9, with 9 bases matching TRBD1. The CDR3 is 16 amino acids. Germline V gene sequence: CDR1 SGDLS, CDR2 YYNGEE. The V gene end was trimmed by 4 bases and the J gene end by 4 bases; junction bases not matched to a gene: 11. CDR3 loop: CASSTYRGLLVYGYTF. Here the CDR3 DNA reads TGTGCCAGCAGCACTTACAGGGGGCTTTTAGTCTATGGCTACACCTTC.

The gene calls are TRBV24-1 and TRBJ2-1; TRBD2 matches 14 bases. This CDR3 comprises 17 residues. With V trimmed by 4 bases and J by 2 bases, 3 bases remained unmatched. Germline CDR1 reads KGHDR; CDR2 reads SFDVKD. CDR3: CATSEQTSGRAYNEQFF. The CDR3 nucleotides read TGTGCCACCAGTGAACAGACTAGCGGGAGGGCCTACAATGAGCAGTTCTTC.

This clonotype was seen repeatedly, ten times or more. CDR3 nucleotides: TGTGCCAGCAGCCTCACCGGGACTAGTGGGACAGATACGCAGTATTTT. It is translated as CASSLTGTSGTDTQYF. The J gene is TRBJ2-3, the V gene TRBV7-2; 8 bases agree with TRBD2. Germline CDR1 SGHTA, CDR2 FQGNSA. This CDR3 comprises 16 residues. J gave up 3 bases and V 5 bases, and 10 bases lay outside the gene matches.

V usage is TRBV7-2 and J usage is TRBJ2-7; 8 bases line up with TRBD1. The CDR3 contains 13 residues. Germline V gene data show CDR1 as SGHTA and CDR2 as FQGNSA. V was clipped by 5 bases and J by 5 bases; unmatched bases: 5. CDR3 sequence: CASSRTGIHEQYF. CDR3 bases: TGTGCCAGCAGCCGGACAGGGATCCACGAGCAGTACTTC.

Only a few counts were recorded for this clonotype. V is TRBV28 and J is TRBJ2-7; 8 nucleotides agree with TRBD2. Germline V gene sequence: CDR1 MDHEN, CDR2 SYDVKM. V was clipped by 8 bases and J by 0 bases; unmatched bases: 6. The CDR3 loop spans 14 amino acids. CDR3 nucleotide sequence: TGTGCCAGCCAGGCTAGCGGGTACTCCTACGAGCAGTACGTC. This translates into CASQASGYSYEQYV.

The chain carries TRBV28 and TRBJ2-1; TRBD2 aligns across 7 bases. The CDR3 extends over 16 amino acids. Germline CDR1 is MDHEN and CDR2 is SYDVKM. Unmatched junction bases numbered 6, after V lost 0 bases and J lost 4 bases. The CDR3 spells CASSLWASGQYNEQFF. For the CDR3, the DNA is TGTGCCAGCAGTTTATGGGCTAGCGGACAATACAATGAGCAGTTCTTC.

Only a few counts were recorded for this clonotype. The chain has TRBV29-1 and TRBJ2-1; 7 bases line up with TRBD2. This CDR3 spans 15 amino acids. Unmatched junction bases numbered 7, after V lost 3 bases and J lost 2 bases. Germline V lookup: CDR1 SQVTM, CDR2 ANQGSEA. This CDR3 is CSVDLAGKTYNEQFF. The CDR3 DNA is TGCAGCGTTGACTTAGCGGGCAAGACCTACAATGAGCAGTTCTTC.

This chain connects TRBV28 to TRBJ2-2; D is uncertain. The CDR3 is 12 amino acids. Germline assignment: CDR1 MDHEN and CDR2 SYDVKM. V dropped 10 bases and J dropped 5 bases, with 11 bases sitting between them. The CDR3 region has the DNA TGTGCCACATTCTGGAAGACCGGGGAGCTGTTTTTT. Its translation is CATFWKTGELFF.

The genes are TRBV7-6 and TRBJ2-7, with D possibly TRBD1 on 5 matching bases. This CDR3 has 13 amino acids. V shed 3 bases and J shed 3 bases, with 9 bases lying between them. Germline-derived CDR1 and CDR2 are SGHVS and FNYEAQ. CDR3 region: CASSLHQGYEQYF. The CDR3 nucleotides read TGTGCCAGCAGCTTGCATCAGGGCTACGAGCAGTACTTC. The full variable domain, rest sourced from reference TRBV7-6 and TRBJ2-7, is GAGVSQSPRYKVTKRGQDVALRCDPISGHVSLYWYRQALGQGPEFLTYFNYEAQQDKSGLPNDRFSAERPEGSISTLTIQRTEQRDSAMYRCASSLHQGYEQYFGPGTRLTVT.

The rearrangement uses TRBV4-1 and TRBJ2-1, with 11 bases fitting TRBD2. The V and J ends lost 0 bases and 6 bases, in that order; junction bases with no gene match: 19. CDR1 MGHRA and CDR2 YSYEKL come from the germline V gene. This CDR3 is 21 amino acids long. The CDR3 reads CASSQDLTGLLTSGSLNEQFF. The CDR3 bases are TGCGCCAGCAGCCAAGATCTTACGGGGTTGTTAACTAGCGGGAGCCTCAATGAGCAGTTCTTC.